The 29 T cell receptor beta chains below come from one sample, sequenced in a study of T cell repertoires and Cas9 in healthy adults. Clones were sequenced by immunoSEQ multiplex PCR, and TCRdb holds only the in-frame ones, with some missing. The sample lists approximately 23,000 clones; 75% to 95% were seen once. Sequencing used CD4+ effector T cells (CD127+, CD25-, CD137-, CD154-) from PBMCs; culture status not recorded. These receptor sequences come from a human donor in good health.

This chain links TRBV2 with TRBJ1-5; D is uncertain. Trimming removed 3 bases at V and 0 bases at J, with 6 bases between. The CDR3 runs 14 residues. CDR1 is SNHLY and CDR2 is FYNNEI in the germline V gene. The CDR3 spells CASSDRISNQPQHF. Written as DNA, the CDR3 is TGTGCCAGCAGTGACAGAATTAGCAATCAGCCCCAGCATTTT.

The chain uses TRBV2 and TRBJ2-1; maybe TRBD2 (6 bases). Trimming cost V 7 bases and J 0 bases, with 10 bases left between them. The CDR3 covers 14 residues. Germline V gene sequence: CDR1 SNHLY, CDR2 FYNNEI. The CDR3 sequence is CASIRDFSYNEQFF. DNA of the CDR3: TGTGCCAGCATTCGGGACTTCTCCTACAATGAGCAGTTCTTC.

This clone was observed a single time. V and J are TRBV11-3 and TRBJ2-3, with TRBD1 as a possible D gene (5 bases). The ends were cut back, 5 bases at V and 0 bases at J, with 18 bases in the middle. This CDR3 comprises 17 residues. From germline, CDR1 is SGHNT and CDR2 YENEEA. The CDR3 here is CASSVPTRASSTDTQYF. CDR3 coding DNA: TGTGCCAGCAGCGTACCCACCAGGGCTTCTAGCACAGATACGCAGTATTTT.

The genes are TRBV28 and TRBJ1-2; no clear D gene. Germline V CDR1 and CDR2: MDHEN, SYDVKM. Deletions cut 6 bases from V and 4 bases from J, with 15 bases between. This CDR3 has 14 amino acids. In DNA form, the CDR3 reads TGTGCCAGCAGAGAGAGAGGGAAAAGCTATGGCTACACCTTC. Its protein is CASRERGKSYGYTF.

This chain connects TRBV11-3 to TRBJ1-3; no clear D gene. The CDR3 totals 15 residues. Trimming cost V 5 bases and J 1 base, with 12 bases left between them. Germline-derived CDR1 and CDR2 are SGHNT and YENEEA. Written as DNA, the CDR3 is TGTGCCAGCAGCCCCGGGAAAGGATCTGGAAACACCATATATTTT. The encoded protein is CASSPGKGSGNTIYF.

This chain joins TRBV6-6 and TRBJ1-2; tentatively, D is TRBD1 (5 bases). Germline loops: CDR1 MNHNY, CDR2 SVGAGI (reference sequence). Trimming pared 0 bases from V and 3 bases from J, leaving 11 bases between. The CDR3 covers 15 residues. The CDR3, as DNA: TGTGCCAGCAGTTACTCGAGAGGGGCTGACTATGGCTACACCTTC. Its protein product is CASSYSRGADYGYTF.

The CDR3 DNA sequence: TGCAGCGTTGAAGATGGTTCTAGCATCCAGACCCAGTACTTC. This encodes CSVEDGSSIQTQYF. The V and J genes are TRBV29-1 and TRBJ2-5, with TRBD2 as a possible D gene (5 bases). Germline CDR1 SQVTM, CDR2 ANQGSEA. The CDR3 is made up of 14 amino acids. Trimming removed 0 bases from V and 6 bases from J, with 14 bases in between. Filled out from reference TRBV29-1 and TRBJ2-5, the complete variable domain reads SAVISQKPSRDICQRGTSLTIQCQVDSQVTMMFWYRQQPGQSLTLIATANQGSEATYESGFVIDKFPISRPNLTFSTLTVSNMSPEDSSIYLCSVEDGSSIQTQYFGPGTRLLVL.

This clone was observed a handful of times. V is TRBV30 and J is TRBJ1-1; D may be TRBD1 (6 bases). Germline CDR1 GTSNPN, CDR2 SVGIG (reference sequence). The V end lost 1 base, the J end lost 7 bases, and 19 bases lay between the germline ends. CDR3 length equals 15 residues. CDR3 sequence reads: CAWSGGTWGGVEAFF. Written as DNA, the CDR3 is TGTGCCTGGAGTGGGGGGACATGGGGGGGAGTTGAAGCTTTCTTT.

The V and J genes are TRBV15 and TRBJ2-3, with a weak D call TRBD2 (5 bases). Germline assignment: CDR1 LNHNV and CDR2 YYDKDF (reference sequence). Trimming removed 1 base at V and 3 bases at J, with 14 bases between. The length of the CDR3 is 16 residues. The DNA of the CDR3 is TGTGCCACCAGCAGAGTAGATCTAGCAGCGACAGATACGCAGTATTTT. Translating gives CATSRVDLAATDTQYF.

The DNA for the CDR3 is TGTGCCAGCAGCCAAGATCCTGGCAGGCGAGCCTACGAGCAGTACTTC. As protein: CASSQDPGRRAYEQYF. The J gene is TRBJ2-7, the V gene TRBV14; no clear D. Germline-derived CDR1 and CDR2 are SGHDN and FVKESK. This CDR3 has 16 amino acids. V shed 0 bases and J shed 2 bases, with 14 bases lying between them.

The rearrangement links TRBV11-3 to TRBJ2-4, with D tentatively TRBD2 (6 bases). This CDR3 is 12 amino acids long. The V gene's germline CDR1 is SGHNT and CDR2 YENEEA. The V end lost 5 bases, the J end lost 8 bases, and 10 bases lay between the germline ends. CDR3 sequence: CASSPGGDIQYF. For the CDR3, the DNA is TGTGCCAGCAGCCCCGGGGGTGACATTCAGTACTTC.

The CDR3 DNA reads as TGTGCCAGCAGCCAAGTCGCTGGGACAGGGTACGCCGGGGAGCTGTTTTTT. Amino acids: CASSQVAGTGYAGELFF. The rearrangement uses TRBV14 and TRBJ2-2, with 9 positions matching TRBD1. V was pared by 1 base and J by 6 bases, with 9 bases of the junction left unmatched. Germline lookup yields CDR1 SGHDN and CDR2 FVKESK. The CDR3 consists of 17 residues.

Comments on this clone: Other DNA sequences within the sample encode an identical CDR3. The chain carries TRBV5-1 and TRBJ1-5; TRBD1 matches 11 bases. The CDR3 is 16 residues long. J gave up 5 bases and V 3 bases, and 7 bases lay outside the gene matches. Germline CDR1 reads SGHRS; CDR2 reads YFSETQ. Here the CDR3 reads CASSSRTGGSYQPQHF. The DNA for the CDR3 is TGCGCCAGCAGCTCACGGACAGGGGGCTCGTATCAGCCCCAGCATTTT.

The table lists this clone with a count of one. CDR3 sequence reads: CASSTTSGRGQHEQFF. DNA of the CDR3: TGTGCCAGTAGTACGACTAGCGGGAGGGGCCAACATGAGCAGTTCTTC. J is TRBJ2-1 and V is TRBV19, with TRBD2 matching over 14 bases. CDR1 is LNHDA, CDR2 SQIVND, per germline (reference sequence). J lost 8 bases, V lost 4 bases, and 7 bases had no gene match. The CDR3 length is 16 residues.

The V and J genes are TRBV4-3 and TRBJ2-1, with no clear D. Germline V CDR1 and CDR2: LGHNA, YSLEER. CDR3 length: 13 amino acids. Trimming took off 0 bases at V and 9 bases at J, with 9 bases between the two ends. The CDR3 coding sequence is TGCGCCAGCAGCCAAGATAGACGGGCTGAGCAGTTCTTC. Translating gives CASSQDRRAEQFF.

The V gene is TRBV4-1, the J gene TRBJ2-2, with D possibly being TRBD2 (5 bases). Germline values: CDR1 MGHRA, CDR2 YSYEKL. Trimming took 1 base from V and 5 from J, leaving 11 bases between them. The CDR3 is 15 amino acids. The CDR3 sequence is CASSQGLAWTGELFF. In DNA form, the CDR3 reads TGCGCCAGCAGCCAAGGGCTAGCTTGGACCGGGGAGCTGTTTTTT.

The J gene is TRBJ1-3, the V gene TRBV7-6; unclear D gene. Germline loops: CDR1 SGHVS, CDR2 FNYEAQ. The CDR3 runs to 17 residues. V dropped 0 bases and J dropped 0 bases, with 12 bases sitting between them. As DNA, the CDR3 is TGTGCCAGCAGCTTAGCTAGAGGACTGCTCTCTGGAAACACCATATATTTT. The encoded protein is CASSLARGLLSGNTIYF.

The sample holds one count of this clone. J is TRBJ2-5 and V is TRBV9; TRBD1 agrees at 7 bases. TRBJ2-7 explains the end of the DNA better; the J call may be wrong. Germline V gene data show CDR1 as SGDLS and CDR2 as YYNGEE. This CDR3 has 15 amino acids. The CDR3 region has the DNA TGTGCCAGCAGCCCCGTACGGGACAGAGACTACGAGCAGTACTTC. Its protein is CASSPVRDRDYEQYF.

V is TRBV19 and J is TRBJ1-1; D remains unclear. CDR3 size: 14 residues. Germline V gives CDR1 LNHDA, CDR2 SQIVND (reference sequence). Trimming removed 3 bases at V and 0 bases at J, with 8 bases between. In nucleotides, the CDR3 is TGTGCCAGTAGTATGGGCAGAATGAACACTGAAGCTTTCTTT. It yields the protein CASSMGRMNTEAFF.

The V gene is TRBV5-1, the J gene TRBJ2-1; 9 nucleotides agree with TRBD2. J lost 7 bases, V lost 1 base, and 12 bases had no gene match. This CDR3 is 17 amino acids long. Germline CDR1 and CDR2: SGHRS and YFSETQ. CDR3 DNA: TGCGCCAGCAGCTTGAATCGTCGACTAGCGGATTATAATGAGCAGTTCTTC. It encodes CASSLNRRLADYNEQFF.

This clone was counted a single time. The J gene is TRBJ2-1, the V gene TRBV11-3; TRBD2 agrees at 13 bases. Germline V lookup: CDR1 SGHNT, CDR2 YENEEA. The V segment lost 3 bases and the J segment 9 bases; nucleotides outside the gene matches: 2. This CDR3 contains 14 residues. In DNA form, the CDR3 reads TGTGCCAGCAGCTTCGGACTAGCGGGGGCTGAGCAGTTCTTC. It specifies CASSFGLAGAEQFF.

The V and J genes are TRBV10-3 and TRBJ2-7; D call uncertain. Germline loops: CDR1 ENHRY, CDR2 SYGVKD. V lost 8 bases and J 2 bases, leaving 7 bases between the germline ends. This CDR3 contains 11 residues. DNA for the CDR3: TGTGCCATCGGGGAAGCCTACGAGCAGTACTTC. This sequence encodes CAIGEAYEQYF.

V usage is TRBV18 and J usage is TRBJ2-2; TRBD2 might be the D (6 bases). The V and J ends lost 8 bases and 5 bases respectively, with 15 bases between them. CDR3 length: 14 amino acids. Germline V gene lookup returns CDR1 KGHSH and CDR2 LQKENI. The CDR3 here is CASVPGLDTGELFF. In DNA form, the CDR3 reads TGTGCCAGCGTCCCGGGACTGGATACCGGGGAGCTGTTTTTT. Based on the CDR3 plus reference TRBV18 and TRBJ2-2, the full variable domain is NAGVMQNPRHLVRRRGQEARLRCSPMKGHSHVYWYRQLPEEGLKFMVYLQKENIIDESGMPKERFSAEFPKEGPSILRIQQVVRGDSAAYFCASVPGLDTGELFFGEGSRLTVL.

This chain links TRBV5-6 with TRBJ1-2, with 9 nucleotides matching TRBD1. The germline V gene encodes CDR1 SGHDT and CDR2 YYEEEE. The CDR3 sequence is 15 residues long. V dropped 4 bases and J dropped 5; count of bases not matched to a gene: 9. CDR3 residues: CASSPAGQGGYGYTF. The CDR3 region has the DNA TGTGCCAGCAGCCCTGCGGGACAGGGCGGTTATGGCTACACCTTC.

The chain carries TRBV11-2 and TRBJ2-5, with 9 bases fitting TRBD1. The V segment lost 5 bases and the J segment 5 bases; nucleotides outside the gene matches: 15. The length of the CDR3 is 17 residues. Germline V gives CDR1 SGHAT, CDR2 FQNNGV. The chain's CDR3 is CASSIRGTGRRGETQYF. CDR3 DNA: TGTGCCAGCAGCATTCGGGGGACAGGGCGCAGAGGGGAGACCCAGTACTTC.

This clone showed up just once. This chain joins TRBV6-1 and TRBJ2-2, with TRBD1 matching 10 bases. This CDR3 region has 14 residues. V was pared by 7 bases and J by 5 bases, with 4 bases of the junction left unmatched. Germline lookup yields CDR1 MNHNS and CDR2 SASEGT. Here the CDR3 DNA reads TGTGCCAGCAAGGGACAGGGGTATACCGGGGAGCTGTTTTTT. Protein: CASKGQGYTGELFF.

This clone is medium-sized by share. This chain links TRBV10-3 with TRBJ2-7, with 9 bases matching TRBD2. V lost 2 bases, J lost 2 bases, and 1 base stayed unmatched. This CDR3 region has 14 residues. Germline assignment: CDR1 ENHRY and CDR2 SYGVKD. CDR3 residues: CAISESGRPYEQYF. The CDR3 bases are TGTGCCATCAGTGAGAGCGGGAGGCCCTACGAGCAGTACTTC.

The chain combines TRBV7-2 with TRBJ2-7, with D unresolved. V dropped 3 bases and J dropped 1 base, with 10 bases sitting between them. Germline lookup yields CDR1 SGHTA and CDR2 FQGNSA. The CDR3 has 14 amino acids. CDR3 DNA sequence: TGTGCCAGCAGCTTGGGCGGCAGGTCCTACGAGCAGTACTTC. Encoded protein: CASSLGGRSYEQYF.

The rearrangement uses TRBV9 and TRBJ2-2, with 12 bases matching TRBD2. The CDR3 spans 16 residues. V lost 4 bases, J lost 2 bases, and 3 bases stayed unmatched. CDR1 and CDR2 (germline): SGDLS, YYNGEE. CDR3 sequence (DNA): TGTGCCAGCAGCCCTAGCGGGAGGGTTAACACCGGGGAGCTGTTTTTT. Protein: CASSPSGRVNTGELFF.